This T cell receptor beta chain was found in a study of CD8+ T cells in alopecia areata. At the level of the study: Tofacitinib continued for 6 to 18 months and was then withheld for 6 months. Overall study results and limits: Scalp samples also yield sequences from resident alphabeta T cells of normal skin.

Once RNA had been extracted, it was reverse transcribed into cDNA to act as the sequencing template. Profiled with immunoSEQ multiplex PCR; TCRdb holds only in-frame clones, not every one. The sample holds about 180,000 clones, around three fifths seen once. The CDR3 length is 12 residues. Germline values: CDR1 SNHLY, CDR2 FYNNEI. Trimming left V 8 bases short and J 3 bases short, with 10 bases between. Details on this clone: Its target is not known.

This sample comprised CD4+ T cells sorted from blood, obtained at week 0. This receptor was taken from a human donor with alopecia areata. The V call is TRBV2, the J call TRBJ1-1; D may be TRBD1 (6 bases). In DNA, the CDR3 is TGTGCCAGCCACAGGGAGGACACTGAAGCTTTCTTT. This encodes CASHREDTEAFF. The full variable domain, completed using reference TRBV2 and TRBJ1-1, is EPEVTQTPSHQVTQMGQEVILRCVPISNHLYFYWYRQILGQKVEFLVSFYNNEISEKSEIFDDQFSVERPDGSNFTLKIRSTKLEDSAMYFCASHREDTEAFFGQGTRLTVV.